A selection of T cell receptor beta chains follows, all from one sample in a study of beta chain features in type 1 diabetes. Libraries were prepared by immunoSEQ multiplex PCR; TCRdb keeps only in-frame clonotypes and omits some of them. The sample has around 690,000 clones, roughly an eighth seen once; the top ten hold 0.09% to 0.15%. Sequencing was done on a sample of naive CD4+ T cells from blood. These TCRs come from a man in his thirties or forties with type 1 diabetes. Each CDR3 is given with its conserved first and last residue. D genes are given only for firm matches. The size field is filled for only some rows; it gives once, few, many or a size class.

few | TRBJ2-7 | - | 14 | TRBV30 | TGTGCCTGGAGTATGGGGACATCCTCCTACGAGCAGTACTTC | CAWSMGTSSYEQYF
- | TRBJ2-3 | - | 12 | TRBV9 | TGTGCCAGCGGCAGGGCCACAGATACGCAGTATTTT | CASGRATDTQYF
- | TRBJ1-6 | - | 14 | TRBV28 | TGTGCCAGCAGTCGTACAGGGTCAGGGTCACCCCTCCACTTT | CASSRTGSGSPLHF
few | TRBJ2-5 | TRBD1 | 16 | TRBV5-6 | TGTGCCAGCAGCTTGGCCCTGACAGGGTCGGGAGAGACCCAGTACTTC | CASSLALTGSGETQYF
few | TRBJ2-5 | TRBD1 | 13 | TRBV7-2 | TGTGCCAGCAGCACGGGACAGCAAGAGACCCAGTACTTC | CASSTGQQETQYF
few | TRBJ1-5 | - | 16 | TRBV2 | TGTGCCAGCAGTGAAGTCGCAGGGCCAGGAGATCAGCCCCAGCATTTT | CASSEVAGPGDQPQHF
- | TRBJ2-3 | - | 12 | TRBV27 | TGTGCCAGCAGTTTAAAGCGGGATACGCAGTATTTT | CASSLKRDTQYF
- | TRBJ2-7 | - | 16 | TRBV27 | TGTGCCAGCAGTCCCCACTTCGGCCTTACTCGCTACGAGCAGTACTTC | CASSPHFGLTRYEQYF
- | TRBJ1-1 | - | 14 | TRBV5-1 | TGCGCCAGCAGCTTATCGGGTACCGTCGCTGAAGCTTTCTTT | CASSLSGTVAEAFF
few | TRBJ2-1 | TRBD2 | 16 | TRBV7-2 | TGTGCCAGCAGCCCTCGACTAGCGGGGGGCATGGATGAGCAGTTCTTC | CASSPRLAGGMDEQFF
- | TRBJ1-5 | - | 17 | TRBV1 | TGCACCAGCAGCCGATTTCGCGGTCAGGGCCCCAATCCGCCCCAGCATTTT | CTSSRFRGQGPNPPQHF
few | TRBJ1-6 | - | 13 | TRBV18 | TGTGCCAGCTCACCGAACAGGGAATCACCCCTCCACTTT | CASSPNRESPLHF
- | TRBJ2-1 | TRBD2 | 14 | TRBV30 | TGTGCCTGGAGGCATAGCGGGGGGGCAGATGAGCAGTTCTTC | CAWRHSGGADEQFF
- | TRBJ1-2 | - | 14 | TRBV4-3 | TGCGCCAGCAGCCAAGGAAGGGGAGGGCATGGCTACACCTTC | CASSQGRGGHGYTF
- | TRBJ1-2 | TRBD1 | 14 | TRBV18 | TGTGCCAGCTCACCGGGTGACAGGGTTTCTGGCTACACCTTC | CASSPGDRVSGYTF
few | TRBJ1-3 | TRBD1 | 14 | TRBV5-6 | TGTGCCAGCAGCACCAGGGGGCATGGGAACACCATATATTTT | CASSTRGHGNTIYF
few | TRBJ2-1 | - | 13 | TRBV7-3 | TGTGCCAGCAGCTTAAGACTTCACAATGAGCAGTTCTTC | CASSLRLHNEQFF
few | TRBJ1-3 | TRBD1 | 14 | TRBV5-1 | TGCGCCAGCAGCCATGGGACAGGTGGAAACACCATATATTTT | CASSHGTGGNTIYF
- | TRBJ2-7 | TRBD1 | 15 | TRBV15 | TGTGCCACCAGCACCTCCGGGACAGCACGTTACGAGCAGTACTTC | CATSTSGTARYEQYF
few | TRBJ2-7 | - | 15 | TRBV14 | TGTGCCAGCAGCCAAGTCGGGGGCGGGTCCTACGAGCAGTACTTC | CASSQVGGGSYEQYF
few | TRBJ2-5 | TRBD2 | 13 | TRBV29-1 | TGCAGCGCTGGGACTAGCGGGGGAGGGACCCAGTACTTC | CSAGTSGGGTQYF
- | TRBJ2-7 | - | 15 | TRBV7-2 | TGTGCCAGCAGCTTAAGTTGGAGCGATACCTACGAGCAGTACTTC | CASSLSWSDTYEQYF
- | TRBJ2-5 | - | 13 | TRBV7-9 | TGTGCCAGCAGCCCATTTGGATGGGAGACCCAGTACTTC | CASSPFGWETQYF
once | TRBJ1-5 | - | 15 | TRBV7-2 | TGTGCCAGCAGCTCCAGAGTAGGGGACAATCAGCCCCAGCATTTT | CASSSRVGDNQPQHF
- | TRBJ2-5 | TRBD2 | 16 | TRBV7-9 | TGTGCCAGCAGCTCGACTAGCGGGGGGGCTCAAGAGACCCAGTACTTC | CASSSTSGGAQETQYF
- | TRBJ1-1 | - | 13 | TRBV7-7 | TGTGCTAGCAGCTTAGGACAGAACACTGAAGCTTTCTTT | CASSLGQNTEAFF
few | TRBJ2-5 | TRBD1 | 14 | TRBV5-6 | TGTGCCAGCAGCTCCCAGGGGGCACAAGAGACCCAGTACTTC | CASSSQGAQETQYF
- | TRBJ2-2 | - | 14 | TRBV25-1 | TGTGCCAGCACCGGGGCTCTCAACACCGGGGAGCTGTTTTTT | CASTGALNTGELFF
- | TRBJ1-2 | TRBD1 | 15 | TRBV5-1 | TGCGCCAGCAGCTTGTCAACAGGGGGCCACTATGGCTACACCTTC | CASSLSTGGHYGYTF
once | TRBJ1-1 | - | 13 | TRBV7-9 | TGTGCCAGCAGCTTGCCTCAGGCCACTGAAGCTTTCTTT | CASSLPQATEAFF
- | TRBJ1-1 | TRBD1 | 15 | TRBV6-1 | TGTGCCAGCAGTGCCCGGACAGGGGGAAACACTGAAGCTTTCTTT | CASSARTGGNTEAFF
few | TRBJ2-3 | - | 15 | TRBV13 | TGTGCCAGCAGCTTAAGGGGGGGACCCACAGATACGCAGTATTTT | CASSLRGGPTDTQYF
- | TRBJ1-5 | - | 14 | TRBV9 | TGTGCCAGCAGCGTAGAGCCCGAGGGAGCGCCCCAGCATTTT | CASSVEPEGAPQHF